The clone carrying this T cell receptor beta chain appeared a few times. Its antigen is unidentified. V lost 9 bases, J lost 4 bases, and 11 bases stayed unmatched. The CDR3 contains 15 residues. Germline lookup yields CDR1 MNHNS and CDR2 SASEGT. The data are from a study of identical twins. Regarding the study as a whole: Invariant T cells like MAIT and iNKT could partly confound the zero-insertion analyses. A lower insertion count was a feature of abundant cord blood beta clonotypes, with no such feature in memory repertoires. Model-predicted out-of-frame TCR alpha sharing fell below observed values in monozygotic twins.

MiXCR, applied by TCRdb to the 5' RACE reads, yields one record per CDR3 protein. The sample lists nearly 650,000 distinct CDR3 sequences; just over 7% were seen once. These same data were also listed under a study on yellow fever vaccine responses in identical twins. As that study records: Twins reportedly showed a vaccine T cell response that seemed partly convergent and partly personalized.

Sequences were obtained from PBMCs. The sequence was collected from a woman under 30 in good health. The chain employs TRBV6-1 and TRBJ1-2; 10 bases fit TRBD1. CDR3 region: CASAGTGAEVYGYTF. The CDR3 DNA reads TGTGCCAGTGCCGGGACAGGGGCTGAGGTCTATGGCTACACCTTC.